These 5 T cell receptor beta chains originate from one sample sequenced in a study of early T cells in non-severe SARS-CoV-2 infection. TCRdb ran MiXCR on the 5' RACE reads and lists one entry per CDR3 protein. The profile covers tens of thousands of distinct CDR3 sequences, with approximately 12% appearing a single time and around 6.7% taken by the ten largest. Material: whole blood. The receptors originated from an adult who was a healthcare worker with PCR-confirmed SARS-CoV-2 infection or an uninfected control (not recorded which).

Regarding this clonotype: A read error is possible here, since a much larger clone lies one base away. CDR3 DNA sequence: TGCGCCAGCAGCTTTGTGGGCTGGGGAGAGACCCAGTACTTC. Protein sequence: CASSFVGWGETQYF. V gene TRBV5-1 combines with J gene TRBJ2-5, with D hard to call. This CDR3 is built from 14 residues. V lost 2 bases and J 4 bases, leaving 12 bases between the germline ends. Germline V gives CDR1 SGHRS, CDR2 YFSETQ.

In its sample, this clonotype was seen many times. The chain combines TRBV18 with TRBJ2-2, with TRBD2 matching over 7 bases. CDR3 size: 17 residues. Germline lookup yields CDR1 KGHSH and CDR2 LQKENI. V lost 0 bases to trimming and J lost 6 bases; unmatched junction nucleotides: 10. CDR3 sequence (DNA): TGTGCCAGCTCACCACCGTCTAGCGGTAGAATCCCCGGGGAGCTGTTTTTT. It encodes CASSPPSSGRIPGELFF. Based on the CDR3 plus reference TRBV18 and TRBJ2-2, the full variable domain is NAGVMQNPRHLVRRRGQEARLRCSPMKGHSHVYWYRQLPEEGLKFMVYLQKENIIDESGMPKERFSAEFPKEGPSILRIQQVVRGDSAAYFCASSPPSSGRIPGELFFGEGSRLTVL.

This chain uses TRBV7-2 with TRBJ2-3; perhaps TRBD1 as D (6 bases). The CDR3 contains 13 residues. CDR1 is SGHTA and CDR2 is FQGNSA in the germline V gene. Between the trimmed V and J ends, which lost 1 base and 9 bases, there was a span of 11 bases. CDR3 in DNA: TGTGCCAGCAGCTTAGTAGCAGGGGACACGCAGTATTTT. Translating it yields CASSLVAGDTQYF. Supplemented by reference TRBV7-2 and TRBJ2-3, the full variable domain reads GAGVSQSPSNKVTEKGKDVELRCDPISGHTALYWYRQSLGQGLEFLIYFQGNSAPDKSGLPSDRFSAERTGGSVSTLTIQRTQQEDSAVYLCASSLVAGDTQYFGPGTRLTVL.

This clonotype was found many times. The V gene is TRBV18, the J gene TRBJ2-1; D remains ambiguous. Per the germline V gene, CDR1 is KGHSH and CDR2 is LQKENI. CDR3 length: 14 residues. V was shortened by 3 bases and J by 6 bases, with 12 bases between the two germline ends. The CDR3 nucleotides read TGTGCCAGCTCACCGGGCCTCGTGGGCAATGAGCAGTTCTTC. It yields the protein CASSPGLVGNEQFF.

This clonotype was counted a few times. The genes are TRBV20-1 and TRBJ2-7, with 12 bases aligning to TRBD1. The V gene end was trimmed by 5 bases and the J gene end by 0 bases; junction bases not matched to a gene: 11. The germline V gene has CDR1 DFQATT and CDR2 SNEGSKA (reference sequence). The CDR3 contains 17 residues. The CDR3 nucleotides are TGCAGTGCTTATTCCGGGACAGGGGGCTCCAGCTCCTACGAGCAGTACTTC. Translation gives CSAYSGTGGSSSYEQYF.